This TCR beta chain was retrieved from a study of T cells of healthy individuals. The CDR3 runs to 15 residues. Per germline, CDR1 LGHDT and CDR2 YNNKEL (reference sequence). V gave up 3 bases and J gave up 2 bases, with 8 bases separating them. TCRdb called the 5' RACE reads again in MiXCR, with one record for every CDR3 protein. Altogether about 40,000 distinct CDR3 sequences are present, about 4.5% being singletons, with the ten largest covering 9.2%. This clonotype appeared many times. The receptor comes from a human donor in good health. This chain connects TRBV3-1 to TRBJ2-6, with D uncertain. For the CDR3, the DNA is TGTGCCAGCAGCCATGGACGGACTGGGGCCAACGTCCTGACTTTC. This translates into CASSHGRTGANVLTF.